The clone carrying this TCR beta chain appeared a few times. Its antigen remains unknown. Cryopreserved PBMCs were the source of around 2 micrograms of genomic DNA, which went to TCR beta libraries. The V and J ends lost 5 bases and 9 bases, in that order; junction bases with no gene match: 7. Germline V gene sequence: CDR1 SGHTA, CDR2 FQGTGA. There are 14 residues in the CDR3. These data belong to a study of cytotoxic CD8 clonotypes in ibrutinib-treated CLL. Broader study findings: An increase in clonality occurred at ibrutinib response, followed by a return toward baseline at progression.

Sequencing was designed to attain a depth spanning 1 in 200,000 to 1 in 1 million T cells. Clones were read by immunoSEQ multiplex PCR, and TCRdb kept only the in-frame ones, dropping some. Of 85,000 or so clones in the sample, around 75% are singletons; the top ten hold approximately 4.4%. The V call is TRBV7-3, the J call TRBJ1-6; 7 nucleotides agree with TRBD1. This clonotype originated in a human donor with chronic lymphocytic leukemia. This specimen was PBMCs, taken after 12 months of ibrutinib treatment. CDR3 sequence: CASSATGTGSPLHF. The CDR3 DNA sequence: TGTGCCAGCAGCGCGACAGGGACGGGTTCACCCCTCCACTTT.